The clone carrying this TCR beta chain was recorded a few times. Its specificity is unknown. The data stem from a study of CD8 T cells in ankylosing spondylitis. Each TCR beta library was made by quantitative 5'-RACE that incorporated molecular barcodes. TCRdb reprocessed the 5' RACE reads with MiXCR, giving one entry per CDR3 protein. The sample holds approximately 150,000 distinct CDR3 sequences; roughly 34% are singletons and the top ten take about 6%. Points from the study as a whole: From matched ankylosing spondylitis synovial fluid, disease-linked clones were reportedly recovered at significantly enriched levels. Apparently characteristic of ankylosing spondylitis blood was a TCR beta motif (roughly eight highly homologous variants). Certain motif variants had earlier been reported in reactive arthritis synovial fluid and blood.

Sequencing was performed on synovial fluid, either unsorted or a sorted T cell fraction (not recorded which). The sequence derives from a male donor with ankylosing spondylitis.

CDR3 DNA sequence: TGTGCCAGCAGCCACCGCGGGGTAGGACCAAATGGGGTTAATTCACCCCTCCACTTT. Protein product: CASSHRGVGPNGVNSPLHF. The chain uses TRBV11-2 and TRBJ1-6, with D hard to call. Germline CDR1 SGHAT, CDR2 FQNNGV. The CDR3 sequence is 19 residues long. V lost 5 bases, J lost 6 bases, and 26 bases lay in between.